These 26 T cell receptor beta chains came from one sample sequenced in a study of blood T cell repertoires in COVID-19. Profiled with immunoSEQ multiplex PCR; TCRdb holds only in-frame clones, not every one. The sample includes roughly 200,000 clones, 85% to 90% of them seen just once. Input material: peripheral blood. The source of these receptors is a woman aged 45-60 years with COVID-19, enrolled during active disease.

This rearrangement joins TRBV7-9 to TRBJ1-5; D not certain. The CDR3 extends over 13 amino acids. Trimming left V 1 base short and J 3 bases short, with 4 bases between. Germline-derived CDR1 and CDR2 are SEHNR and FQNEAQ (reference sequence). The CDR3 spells CASSLDYNQPQHF. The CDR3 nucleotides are TGTGCCAGCAGCTTAGACTACAATCAGCCCCAGCATTTT.

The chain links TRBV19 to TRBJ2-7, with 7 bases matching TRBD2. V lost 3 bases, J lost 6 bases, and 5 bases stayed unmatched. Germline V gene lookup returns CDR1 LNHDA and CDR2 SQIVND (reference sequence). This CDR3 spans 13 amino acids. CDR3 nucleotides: TGTGCCAGTAGTATGGGAGCGGGGAGCGAGCAGTACGTC. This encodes CASSMGAGSEQYV.

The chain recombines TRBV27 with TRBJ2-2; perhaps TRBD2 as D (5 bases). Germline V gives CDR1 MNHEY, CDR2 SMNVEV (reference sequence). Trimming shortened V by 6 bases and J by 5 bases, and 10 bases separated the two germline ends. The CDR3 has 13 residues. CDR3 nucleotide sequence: TGTGCCAGCAGCCTCACGGGGACCGGGGAGCTGTTTTTT. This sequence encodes CASSLTGTGELFF.

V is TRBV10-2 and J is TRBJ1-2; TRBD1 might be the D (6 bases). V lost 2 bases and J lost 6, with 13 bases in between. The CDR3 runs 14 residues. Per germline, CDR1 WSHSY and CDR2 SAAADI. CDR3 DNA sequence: TGCGCCAGCAGTGAGCCCCCAGGGGAGCATGGCTACACCTTC. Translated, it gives CASSEPPGEHGYTF.

The CDR3 bases are TGTGCCAGCAGCTTCTTACTAGGGGGCGACGATGAAAAACTGTTTTTT. It encodes CASSFLLGGDDEKLFF. This chain links TRBV5-6 with TRBJ1-4, with 7 bases aligning to TRBD1. The CDR3 runs 16 residues. In germline, CDR1 is SGHDT, CDR2 YYEEEE. V lost 2 bases to trimming and J lost 6 bases; unmatched junction nucleotides: 10.

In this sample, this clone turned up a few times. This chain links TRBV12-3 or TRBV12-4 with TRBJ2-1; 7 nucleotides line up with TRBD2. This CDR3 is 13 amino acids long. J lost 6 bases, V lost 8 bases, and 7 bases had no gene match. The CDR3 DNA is TGTGCCAGCCGCACTAGCGCGGGCAATGAGCAGTTCTTC. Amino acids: CASRTSAGNEQFF.

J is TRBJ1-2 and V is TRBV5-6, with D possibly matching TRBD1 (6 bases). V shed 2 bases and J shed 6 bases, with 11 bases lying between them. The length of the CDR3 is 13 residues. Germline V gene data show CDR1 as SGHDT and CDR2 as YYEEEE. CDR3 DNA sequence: TGTGCCAGCAGCTTCAGGGGCCTGGATGGCTACACCTTC. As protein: CASSFRGLDGYTF.

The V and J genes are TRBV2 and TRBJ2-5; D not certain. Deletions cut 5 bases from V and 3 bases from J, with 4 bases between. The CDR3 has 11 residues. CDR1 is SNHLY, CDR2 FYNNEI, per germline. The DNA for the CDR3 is TGTGCCAGCAGTCAAAAAGAGACCCAGTACTTC. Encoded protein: CASSQKETQYF.

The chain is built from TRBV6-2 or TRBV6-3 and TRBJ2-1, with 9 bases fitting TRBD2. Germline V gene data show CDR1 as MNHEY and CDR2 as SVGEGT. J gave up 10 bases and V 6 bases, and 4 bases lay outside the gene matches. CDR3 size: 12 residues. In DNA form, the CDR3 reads TGTGCCAGCAGCCCCCTAGCGGGGGAGCAGTTCTTC. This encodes CASSPLAGEQFF.

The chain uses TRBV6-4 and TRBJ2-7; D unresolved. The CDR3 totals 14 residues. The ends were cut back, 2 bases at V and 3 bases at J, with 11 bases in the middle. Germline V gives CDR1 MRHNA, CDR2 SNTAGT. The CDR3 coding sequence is TGTGCCAGCAGTGACAGATCTCCAGGCTACGAGCAGTACTTC. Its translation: CASSDRSPGYEQYF.

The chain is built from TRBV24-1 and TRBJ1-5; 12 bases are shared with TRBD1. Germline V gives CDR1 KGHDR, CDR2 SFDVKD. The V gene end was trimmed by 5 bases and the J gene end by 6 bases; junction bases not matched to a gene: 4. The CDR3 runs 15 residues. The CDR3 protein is CATSGGTGGFQPQHF. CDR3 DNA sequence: TGTGCCACCAGTGGGGGGACAGGGGGCTTTCAGCCCCAGCATTTT.

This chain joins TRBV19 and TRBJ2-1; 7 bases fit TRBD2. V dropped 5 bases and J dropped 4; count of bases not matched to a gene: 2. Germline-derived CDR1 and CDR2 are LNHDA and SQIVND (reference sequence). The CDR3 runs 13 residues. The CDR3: CASSWGGYNEQFF. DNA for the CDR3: TGTGCCAGTAGTTGGGGGGGTTACAATGAGCAGTTCTTC.

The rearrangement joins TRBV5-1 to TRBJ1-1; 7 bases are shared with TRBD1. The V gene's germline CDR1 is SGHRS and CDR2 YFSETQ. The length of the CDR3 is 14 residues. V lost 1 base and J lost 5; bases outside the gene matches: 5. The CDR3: CASSLSRGQTEAFF. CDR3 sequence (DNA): TGCGCCAGCAGCTTGTCGAGGGGGCAGACTGAAGCTTTCTTT.

CDR3 in DNA: TGTGCCAGCAGCGCGGTCTTCGGAGGAAACACCATATATTTT. It yields the protein CASSAVFGGNTIYF. This chain links TRBV5-8 with TRBJ1-3; no reliable D call. Germline V gene lookup returns CDR1 SGHTS and CDR2 YDEGEE. Trimming pared 4 bases from V and 4 bases from J, leaving 12 bases between. The length of the CDR3 is 14 residues.

CDR3 coding DNA: TGTGCCAGCAGCGTAGTCGACAGGACTCTACACTGGGGGGCCAACGTCCTGACTTTC. Its translation: CASSVVDRTLHWGANVLTF. The chain uses TRBV9 and TRBJ2-6; D possibly corresponds to TRBD1 (6 bases). The germline V and J ends were trimmed by 0 bases and 4 bases, with 20 bases remaining between them. The CDR3 contains 19 residues. The V gene's germline CDR1 is SGDLS and CDR2 YYNGEE.

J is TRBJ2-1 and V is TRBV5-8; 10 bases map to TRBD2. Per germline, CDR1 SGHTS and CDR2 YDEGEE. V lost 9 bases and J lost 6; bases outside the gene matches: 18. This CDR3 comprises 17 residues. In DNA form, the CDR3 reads TGTGCCATCGGGGCCCGAGCGGGGGGGCCCTCCGGCAATGAGCAGTTCTTC. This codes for CAIGARAGGPSGNEQFF.

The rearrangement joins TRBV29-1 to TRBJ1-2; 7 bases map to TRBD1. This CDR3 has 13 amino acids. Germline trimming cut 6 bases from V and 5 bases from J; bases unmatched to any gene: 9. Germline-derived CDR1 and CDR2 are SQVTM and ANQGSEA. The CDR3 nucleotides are TGCAGCGTAACCAGACAGGGAGTTTATGGCTACACCTTC. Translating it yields CSVTRQGVYGYTF. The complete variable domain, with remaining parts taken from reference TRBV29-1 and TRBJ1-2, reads SAVISQKPSRDICQRGTSLTIQCQVDSQVTMMFWYRQQPGQSLTLIATANQGSEATYESGFVIDKFPISRPNLTFSTLTVSNMSPEDSSIYLCSVTRQGVYGYTFGSGTRLTVV.

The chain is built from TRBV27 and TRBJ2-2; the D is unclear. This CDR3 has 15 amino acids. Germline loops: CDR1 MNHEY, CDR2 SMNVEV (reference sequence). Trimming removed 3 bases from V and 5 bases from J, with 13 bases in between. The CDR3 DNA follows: TGTGCCAGCAGTTTGGGCGATATTTTGACCGGGGAGCTGTTTTTT. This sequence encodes CASSLGDILTGELFF.

CDR3 residues: CATSRGLTGQGTTGELFF. CDR3 coding DNA: TGTGCCACCAGCAGAGGCCTTACTGGGCAGGGAACCACCGGGGAGCTGTTTTTT. The chain couples TRBV15 to TRBJ2-2; possibly TRBD1 for D (5 bases). The CDR3 has 18 amino acids. The ends were cut back, 1 base at V and 4 bases at J, with 19 bases in the middle. Germline CDR1 reads LNHNV; CDR2 reads YYDKDF (reference sequence).

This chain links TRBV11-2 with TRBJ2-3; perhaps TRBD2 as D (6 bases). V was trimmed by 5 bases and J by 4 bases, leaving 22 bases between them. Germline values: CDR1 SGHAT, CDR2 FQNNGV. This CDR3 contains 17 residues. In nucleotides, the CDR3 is TGTGCCAGCAGCCAGAATAGACCGGGACTGTGGGCAGATACGCAGTATTTT. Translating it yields CASSQNRPGLWADTQYF.

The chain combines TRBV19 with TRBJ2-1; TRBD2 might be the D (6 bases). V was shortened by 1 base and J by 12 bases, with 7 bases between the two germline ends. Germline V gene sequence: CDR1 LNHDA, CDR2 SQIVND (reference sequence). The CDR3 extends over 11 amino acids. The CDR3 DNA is TGTGCCAGTAGTATAGGGAGGGCGCAGTTCTTC. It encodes CASSIGRAQFF.

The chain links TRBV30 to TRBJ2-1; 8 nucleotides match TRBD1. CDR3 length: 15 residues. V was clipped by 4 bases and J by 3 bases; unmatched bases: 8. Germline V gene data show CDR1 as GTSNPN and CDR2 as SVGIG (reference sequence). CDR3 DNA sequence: TGTGCCTGGATCCCTAGGGGGACAGGCTACAATGAGCAGTTCTTC. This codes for CAWIPRGTGYNEQFF.

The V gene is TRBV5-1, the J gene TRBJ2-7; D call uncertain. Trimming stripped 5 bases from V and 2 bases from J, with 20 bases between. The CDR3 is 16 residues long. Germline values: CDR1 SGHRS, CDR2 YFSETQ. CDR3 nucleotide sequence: TGCGCCAGCAGTCTGACACACCTTACAAACACCTACGAGCAGTACTTC. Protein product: CASSLTHLTNTYEQYF.

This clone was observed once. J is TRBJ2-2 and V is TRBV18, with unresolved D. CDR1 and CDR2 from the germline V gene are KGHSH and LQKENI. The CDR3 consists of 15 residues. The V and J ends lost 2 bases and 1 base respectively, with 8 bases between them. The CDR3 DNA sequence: TGTGCCAGCTCACCATCCTCGGGGAACACCGGGGAGCTGTTTTTT. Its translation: CASSPSSGNTGELFF.

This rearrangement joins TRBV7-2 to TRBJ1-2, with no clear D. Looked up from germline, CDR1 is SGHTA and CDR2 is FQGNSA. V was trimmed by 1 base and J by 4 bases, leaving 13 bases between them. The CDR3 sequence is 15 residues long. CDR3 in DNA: TGTGCCAGCAGCTTAGGACCCCGGGAGGGCTATGGCTACACCTTC. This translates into CASSLGPREGYGYTF.

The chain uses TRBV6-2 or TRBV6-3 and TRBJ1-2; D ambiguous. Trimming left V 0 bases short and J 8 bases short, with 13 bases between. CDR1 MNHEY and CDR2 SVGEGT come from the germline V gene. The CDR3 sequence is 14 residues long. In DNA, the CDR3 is TGTGCCAGCAGTTACTCGAGCGGGCCAGGAGGCTACACCTTC. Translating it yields CASSYSSGPGGYTF.